The next 19 T cell receptor beta chains were all read from a single sample in a study of T cell responses to AZD1222 COVID-19 vaccine. Method: immunoSEQ multiplex PCR; TCRdb's copy keeps in-frame clones and lacks some. The data hold under 200,000 clones, with approximately 95% observed a single time. Sequenced material: peripheral blood, taken on day 0 of AZD1222 vaccination. The receptor source for this set is an adult in good health.

The chain carries TRBV11-2 and TRBJ1-5, with a possible D match to TRBD1 (5 bases). Germline CDR1 reads SGHAT; CDR2 reads FQNNGV. CDR3 length: 15 residues. V was trimmed by 5 bases and J by 3 bases, leaving 14 bases between them. CDR3 coding DNA: TGTGCCAGCAGCATTGCTGGGGCCCACAATCAGCCCCAGCATTTT. This translates into CASSIAGAHNQPQHF.

In DNA, the CDR3 is TGTGCCAGCAGCCAAGATTGGCAGGGGCCCCAGTACTTC. It yields the protein CASSQDWQGPQYF. V gene TRBV4-2 combines with J gene TRBJ2-4; TRBD1 might be the D (6 bases). V shed 0 bases and J shed 13 bases, with 13 bases lying between them. Germline V gene lookup returns CDR1 LGHNA and CDR2 YNFKEQ. The CDR3 length is 13 residues.

The chain is built from TRBV6-4 and TRBJ1-2, with D possibly TRBD1 on 5 matching bases. V was cut by 4 bases and J by 4 bases, with 19 bases left in between. CDR3 length: 16 residues. CDR1 MRHNA and CDR2 SNTAGT come from the germline V gene. The CDR3 nucleotides are TGTGCCAGCAGTGTCACCGGGGGAGGCCCGGGCTATGGCTACACCTTC. It translates to CASSVTGGGPGYGYTF.

This chain uses TRBV12-5 with TRBJ2-2, with unresolved D. V lost 6 bases, J lost 6 bases, and 8 bases lay in between. Germline V gene data show CDR1 as LGHNT and CDR2 as FRNRAP. This CDR3 is built from 12 residues. The CDR3 coding sequence is TGTGCTAGTGGCAGTGGAGCCGGGGAGCTGTTTTTT. Its translation: CASGSGAGELFF. The variable domain in full, with the rest retrieved from reference TRBV12-5 and TRBJ2-2, is DARVTQTPRHKVTEMGQEVTMRCQPILGHNTVFWYRQTMMQGLELLAYFRNRAPLDDSGMPKDRFSAEMPDATLATLKIQPSEPRDSAVYFCASGSGAGELFFGEGSRLTVL.

CDR3 nucleotides: TGTGCCAGTAGTAGACGGGAGGGCATCAGGGAGCTGTTTTTT. It translates to CASSRREGIRELFF. The chain combines TRBV19 with TRBJ2-2; 8 bases line up with TRBD2. The CDR3 is made up of 14 amino acids. The germline V gene encodes CDR1 LNHDA and CDR2 SQIVND (reference sequence). Trimming at V came to 4 bases and at J to 9 bases, leaving 7 bases not matched to a gene.

The genes are TRBV18 and TRBJ1-2; no clear D. The V and J ends lost 3 bases and 6 bases respectively, with 14 bases between them. CDR3 length: 14 amino acids. CDR1 and CDR2 (germline): KGHSH, LQKENI. For the CDR3, the DNA is TGTGCCAGCTCACCCCTCGGGCATGTGGATGGCTACACCTTC. Translating it yields CASSPLGHVDGYTF.

The rearrangement links TRBV29-1 to TRBJ2-7; TRBD1 is a possible D gene (6 bases). The V end lost 5 bases, the J end lost 0 bases, and 14 bases lay between the germline ends. CDR3 length: 14 residues. From germline, CDR1 is SQVTM and CDR2 ANQGSEA. This CDR3 reads CSVTGTSGSYEQYF. The CDR3 DNA follows: TGCAGCGTTACCGGGACATCAGGCTCCTACGAGCAGTACTTC.

The chain combines TRBV12-3 or TRBV12-4 with TRBJ1-5, with D unclear. Trimming shortened V by 5 bases and J by 5 bases, and 10 bases separated the two germline ends. The CDR3 consists of 13 residues. As DNA, the CDR3 is TGTGCCAGCAGTCCCGAGACGTATCAGCCCCAGCATTTT. Its translation is CASSPETYQPQHF.

In nucleotides, the CDR3 is TGTGCCAGCAGCGTAGTGGTTGGTACCTACAATGAGCAGTTCTTC. Translation gives CASSVVVGTYNEQFF. This chain uses TRBV9 with TRBJ2-1; D is uncertain. CDR1 and CDR2 from the germline V gene are SGDLS and YYNGEE. Trimming took off 0 bases at V and 2 bases at J, with 9 bases between the two ends. There are 15 residues in the CDR3.

The genes are TRBV5-1 and TRBJ1-2, with 9 bases aligning to TRBD1. Losses at the gene ends were 0 bases for V and 5 bases for J; bases not matched to a gene: 2. The CDR3 runs to 14 residues. Germline V CDR1 and CDR2: SGHRS, YFSETQ. The CDR3 loop is CASSLVGQGYGYTF. CDR3 nucleotides: TGCGCCAGCAGCTTGGTAGGACAGGGGTATGGCTACACCTTC.

This chain uses TRBV3-1 (or the pseudogene TRBV3-2) with TRBJ1-3; tentatively, D is TRBD1 (5 bases). Deletions cut 5 bases from V and 5 bases from J, with 19 bases between. Germline CDR1 reads LGHDT; CDR2 reads YNNKEL (reference sequence). This CDR3 is built from 16 residues. The CDR3 region has the DNA TGTGCCAGCAGCGTACCCGGGACCTCCTTAAGAAACACCATATATTTT. Translation: CASSVPGTSLRNTIYF.

This clone was seen a few times. This chain uses TRBV3-1 (or the pseudogene TRBV3-2) with TRBJ1-1; no definite D call. Trimming removed 6 bases from V and 0 bases from J, with 8 bases in between. CDR1 is LGHDT, CDR2 YNNKEL, per germline (reference sequence). The CDR3 has 13 residues. The CDR3 DNA sequence: TGTGCCAGCAGGAGACAAATGAACACTGAAGCTTTCTTT. It translates to CASRRQMNTEAFF.

The rearrangement links TRBV4-1 to TRBJ1-2; D remains ambiguous. The CDR3 length is 14 residues. V was trimmed by 4 bases and J by 5 bases, leaving 14 bases between them. Germline V lookup: CDR1 MGHRA, CDR2 YSYEKL. CDR3 sequence reads: CASSLGDGAYGYTF. CDR3 nucleotides: TGCGCCAGCAGCCTAGGAGACGGTGCTTATGGCTACACCTTC.

The chain couples TRBV4-2 to TRBJ2-3; the D call may be TRBD1 or TRBD2 (5 bases each). The CDR3 covers 16 residues. The V gene lost 7 bases and the J gene lost 5 bases, with 22 bases spanning the gap. Germline V lookup: CDR1 LGHNA, CDR2 YNFKEQ. For the CDR3, the DNA is TGTGCCAGCACCCGAGAGGTAGGGGAGTTTGGAGATACGCAGTATTTT. Encoded protein: CASTREVGEFGDTQYF.

The chain carries TRBV27 and TRBJ1-5; unclear D gene. Deletions cut 10 bases from V and 3 bases from J, with 13 bases between. The V gene's germline CDR1 is MNHEY and CDR2 SMNVEV (reference sequence). The CDR3 is 13 amino acids. The CDR3 loop reads CATGVFPNQPQHF. In DNA, the CDR3 is TGTGCCACTGGGGTCTTTCCCAATCAGCCCCAGCATTTT.

This clone was seen a few times. The genes are TRBV7-9 and TRBJ1-1; TRBD1 matches 7 bases. This CDR3 is built from 15 residues. V lost 1 base to trimming and J lost 5 bases; unmatched junction nucleotides: 7. Germline CDR1 SEHNR, CDR2 FQNEAQ (reference sequence). The CDR3 region has the DNA TGTGCCAGCAGCTTAGTTCGACAGGGAAGAACTGAAGCTTTCTTT. Protein product: CASSLVRQGRTEAFF.

The J gene is TRBJ1-2, the V gene TRBV27; D is perhaps TRBD1 (5 bases). V lost 5 bases to trimming and J lost 3 bases, with 13 bases between them. Germline CDR1 is MNHEY and CDR2 is SMNVEV (reference sequence). The CDR3 totals 14 residues. The CDR3 region is CASSLDRTDYGYTF. DNA for the CDR3: TGTGCCAGCAGTCTCGACAGAACTGACTATGGCTACACCTTC.

CDR3 sequence: CASTSTGEETQYF. CDR3 in DNA: TGTGCCAGCACTTCGACAGGGGAAGAGACCCAGTACTTC. The rearrangement links TRBV27 to TRBJ2-5; 8 nucleotides agree with TRBD1. CDR1 is MNHEY and CDR2 is SMNVEV in the germline V gene (reference sequence). V gave up 7 bases and J gave up 3 bases; unmatched junction bases: 4. The CDR3 is made up of 13 amino acids.

This chain joins TRBV6-5 and TRBJ1-1; D gene uncertain. This CDR3 is 15 amino acids long. Trimming pared 1 base from V and 1 base from J, leaving 10 bases between. Per the germline V gene, CDR1 is MNHEY and CDR2 is SVGAGI. CDR3: CASSYFGLGNTEAFF. The CDR3 DNA is TGTGCCAGCAGTTACTTCGGCCTCGGGAACACTGAAGCTTTCTTT.